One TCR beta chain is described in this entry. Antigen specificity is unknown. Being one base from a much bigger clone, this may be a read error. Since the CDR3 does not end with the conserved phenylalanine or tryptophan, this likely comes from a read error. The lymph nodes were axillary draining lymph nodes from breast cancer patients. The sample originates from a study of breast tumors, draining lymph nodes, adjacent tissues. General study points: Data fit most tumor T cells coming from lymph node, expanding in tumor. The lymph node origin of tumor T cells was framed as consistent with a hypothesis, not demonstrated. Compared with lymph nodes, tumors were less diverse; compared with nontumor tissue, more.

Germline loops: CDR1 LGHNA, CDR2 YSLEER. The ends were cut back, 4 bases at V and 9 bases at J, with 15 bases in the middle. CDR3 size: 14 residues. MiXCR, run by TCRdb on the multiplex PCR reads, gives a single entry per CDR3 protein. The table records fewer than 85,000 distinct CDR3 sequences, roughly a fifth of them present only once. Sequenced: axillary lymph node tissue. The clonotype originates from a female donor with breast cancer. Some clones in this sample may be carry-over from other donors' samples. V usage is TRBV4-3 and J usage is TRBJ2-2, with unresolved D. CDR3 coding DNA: TGCGCCAGCAGCCTAGACTTGGGTCGTAGGGAGCTGTTTGTT. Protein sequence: CASSLDLGRRELFV.